The 21 T cell receptor beta chains presented below share a single source sample, sequenced in a study of blood T cell repertoires in COVID-19. Generated by immunoSEQ multiplex PCR, the TCRdb table keeps only in-frame clones and is missing some. The sample lists under 150,000 clones; around three quarters were seen once. The specimen was peripheral blood. These TCRs come from a human donor in a cohort sampled during active COVID-19.

V gene TRBV7-9 combines with J gene TRBJ2-7, with a possible D match to TRBD1 (7 bases). Per the germline V gene, CDR1 is SEHNR and CDR2 is FQNEAQ (reference sequence). The CDR3 has 17 amino acids. V lost 7 bases and J 2 bases, leaving 24 bases between the germline ends. Here the CDR3 reads CASTILTRQGGAYEQYF. Here the CDR3 DNA reads TGTGCCAGCACCATACTGACTCGGCAGGGGGGCGCCTACGAGCAGTACTTC. Full variable domain (missing parts from reference TRBV7-9 and TRBJ2-7): DTGVSQNPRHKITKRGQNVTFRCDPISEHNRLYWYRQTLGQGPEFLTYFQNEAQLEKSRLLSDRFSAERPKGSFSTLEIQRTEQGDSAMYLCASTILTRQGGAYEQYFGPGTRLTVT.

J is TRBJ1-3 and V is TRBV7-6; D might be TRBD1 (5 bases). The CDR3 runs to 14 residues. V lost 5 bases, J lost 4 bases, and 12 bases lay in between. Germline V gene data show CDR1 as SGHVS and CDR2 as FNYEAQ. CDR3 in amino acids: CASSVAGPGNTIYF. CDR3 in DNA: TGTGCCAGCAGCGTCGCAGGGCCCGGAAACACCATATATTTT.

V gene TRBV4-1 combines with J gene TRBJ1-1, with D perhaps matching TRBD1 (6 bases). Trimming shortened V by 4 bases and J by 7 bases, and 13 bases separated the two germline ends. Germline assignment: CDR1 MGHRA and CDR2 YSYEKL. The CDR3 extends over 13 amino acids. In DNA form, the CDR3 reads TGCGCCAGCAGCCGAGGGGGGGACAATGAAGCTTTCTTT. This translates into CASSRGGDNEAFF.

This clone was picked up one time. The chain uses TRBV28 and TRBJ2-7; the D is unclear. The germline V gene encodes CDR1 MDHEN and CDR2 SYDVKM. CDR3 length equals 11 residues. Trimming removed 4 bases from V and 2 bases from J, with 3 bases in between. The CDR3 here is CASSSTYEQYF. In nucleotides, the CDR3 is TGTGCCAGCAGTTCTACCTACGAGCAGTACTTC.

The genes are TRBV6-5 and TRBJ2-3, with TRBD2 matching over 11 bases. Germline loops: CDR1 MNHEY, CDR2 SVGAGI. Trimming took 5 bases from V and 5 from J; bases not matched to a gene: 6. CDR3 size: 15 residues. CDR3 region: CASSPLAGGGDTQYF. As DNA, the CDR3 is TGTGCCAGCAGTCCGTTAGCGGGGGGGGGAGATACGCAGTATTTT.

V gene TRBV5-1 combines with J gene TRBJ2-7, with D perhaps matching TRBD1 (6 bases). V lost 1 base and J lost 0, with 29 bases in between. The CDR3 contains 21 residues. The germline gives CDR1 SGHRS, CDR2 YFSETQ. CDR3 nucleotide sequence: TGCGCCAGCAGCTTGTTTGGGGGCGACGGGCCCAAGGCTCTCCTCTCCTACGAGCAGTACTTC. Translated: CASSLFGGDGPKALLSYEQYF. Filled out from reference TRBV5-1 and TRBJ2-7, the complete variable domain reads KAGVTQTPRYLIKTRGQQVTLSCSPISGHRSVSWYQQTPGQGLQFLFEYFSETQRNKGNFPGRFSGRQFSNSRSEMNVSTLELGDSALYLCASSLFGGDGPKALLSYEQYFGPGTRLTVT.

The chain is built from TRBV5-6 and TRBJ2-7, with TRBD2 matching over 13 bases. Germline trimming cut 2 bases from V and 8 bases from J; bases unmatched to any gene: 4. In germline, CDR1 is SGHDT, CDR2 YYEEEE. This CDR3 spans 14 amino acids. The CDR3 spells CASSFGTSGDKQYF. In nucleotides, the CDR3 is TGTGCCAGCAGCTTCGGGACTAGCGGGGACAAGCAGTACTTC.

The chain joins TRBV19 to TRBJ2-7; TRBD2 agrees at 12 bases. Germline lookup yields CDR1 LNHDA and CDR2 SQIVND (reference sequence). V gave up 4 bases and J gave up 3 bases; unmatched junction bases: 7. There are 16 residues in the CDR3. CDR3 in amino acids: CASSTWTSGVVYEQYF. DNA of the CDR3: TGTGCCAGTAGTACCTGGACTAGCGGGGTTGTCTACGAGCAGTACTTC.

The V gene is TRBV7-8, the J gene TRBJ2-5; 8 nucleotides align to TRBD1. Per the germline V gene, CDR1 is SGHVS and CDR2 is FQNEAQ. V shed 5 bases, J shed 3 bases, and the junction held 11 bases outside the gene matches. CDR3 length: 16 residues. CDR3 nucleotide sequence: TGTGCCAGCAGCCCCACGGTTAAGACAGGGGAAGAGACCCAGTACTTC. Protein product: CASSPTVKTGEETQYF.

This sequence joins TRBV5-5 and TRBJ1-1, with 8 bases identical to TRBD1. Germline V lookup: CDR1 SGHKS, CDR2 YYEKEE (reference sequence). This CDR3 spans 16 amino acids. V shed 0 bases, J shed 3 bases, and the junction held 7 bases outside the gene matches. The CDR3, as DNA: TGTGCCAGCAGCTTGGGGGCAGGGGGCGGGTACACTGAAGCTTTCTTT. Amino acid sequence: CASSLGAGGGYTEAFF.

The rearrangement uses TRBV30 and TRBJ2-7, with 9 bases lining up with TRBD1. V lost 4 bases and J lost 4; bases outside the gene matches: 8. From germline, CDR1 is GTSNPN and CDR2 SVGIG (reference sequence). CDR3 length: 14 residues. The CDR3 DNA reads TGTGCCTGGACTTTGACAGGGGGACCGTACGAGCAGTACTTC. Encoded protein: CAWTLTGGPYEQYF.

The chain has TRBV7-2 and TRBJ1-2; D gene uncertain. V was cut by 3 bases and J by 4 bases, with 9 bases left in between. CDR1 and CDR2 (germline): SGHTA, FQGNSA. CDR3 size: 13 residues. DNA for the CDR3: TGTGCCAGCAGCTTCGGAGAGCTCTATGGCTACACCTTC. This translates into CASSFGELYGYTF. Variable domain in full (rest from reference TRBV7-2 and TRBJ1-2): GAGVSQSPSNKVTEKGKDVELRCDPISGHTALYWYRQSLGQGLEFLIYFQGNSAPDKSGLPSDRFSAERTGGSVSTLTIQRTQQEDSAVYLCASSFGELYGYTFGSGTRLTVV.

DNA of the CDR3: TGTGCCACCAGCAGAGCCGGGGGGACCAATACGCAGTATTTT. It translates to CATSRAGGTNTQYF. This chain uses TRBV15 with TRBJ2-3; 7 nucleotides line up with TRBD2. The germline gives CDR1 LNHNV, CDR2 YYDKDF (reference sequence). The CDR3 is 14 amino acids. J lost 7 bases, V lost 1 base, and 5 bases had no gene match.

This rearrangement joins TRBV3-1 (or the pseudogene TRBV3-2) to TRBJ2-7, with D possibly TRBD1 on 7 matching bases. V lost 8 bases, J lost 1 base, and 18 bases lay in between. CDR3 length: 15 amino acids. Germline loops: CDR1 LGHDT, CDR2 YNNKEL (reference sequence). The CDR3 nucleotides are TGTGCCAGCCGTGATAGGGGGCGGGGTTCCTACGAGCAGTACTTC. The encoded protein is CASRDRGRGSYEQYF.

This chain uses TRBV19 with TRBJ2-3; D unresolved. Trimming took 6 bases from V and 9 from J, leaving 19 bases between them. The CDR3 loop spans 14 amino acids. CDR1 and CDR2 (germline): LNHDA, SQIVND (reference sequence). CDR3 loop: CASRFKWAPFTQYF. CDR3 DNA sequence: TGTGCCAGTAGGTTCAAGTGGGCGCCCTTCACGCAGTATTTT.

The rearrangement uses TRBV2 and TRBJ1-3; no clear D gene. Germline CDR1 and CDR2: SNHLY and FYNNEI. The CDR3 length is 15 residues. V was trimmed by 0 bases and J by 2 bases, leaving 8 bases between them. The CDR3 DNA follows: TGTGCCAGCAGTGAAGCATGGGGAGCTGGAAACACCATATATTTT. Its translation is CASSEAWGAGNTIYF.

This clone was counted a few times. This chain joins TRBV4-1 and TRBJ1-1; the D gene is possibly TRBD1 (5 bases). V was cut by 1 base and J by 3 bases, with 12 bases left in between. Germline V gene sequence: CDR1 MGHRA, CDR2 YSYEKL. The length of the CDR3 is 15 residues. CDR3 DNA: TGCGCCAGCAGCCAAGCTCCCAGGGAGGACACTGAAGCTTTCTTT. Its translation: CASSQAPREDTEAFF.

The chain is built from TRBV10-3 and TRBJ1-3; D call uncertain. This CDR3 contains 13 residues. V gave up 11 bases and J gave up 1 base, with 12 bases separating them. The germline CDR1 and CDR2 sequences are ENHRY and SYGVKD. The CDR3 here is CAARGASGNTIYF. CDR3 in DNA: TGTGCCGCCCGTGGAGCGTCTGGAAACACCATATATTTT.

This chain uses TRBV27 with TRBJ2-3; 8 bases map to TRBD1. Germline V lookup: CDR1 MNHEY, CDR2 SMNVEV (reference sequence). V shed 4 bases, J shed 1 base, and the junction held 1 base outside the gene matches. The length of the CDR3 is 14 residues. The CDR3 nucleotides are TGTGCCAGCAGTTCGGGACAGGGCACAGATACGCAGTATTTT. As protein: CASSSGQGTDTQYF.

The rearrangement uses TRBV19 and TRBJ1-5; 12 bases match TRBD1. Looked up from germline, CDR1 is LNHDA and CDR2 is SQIVND (reference sequence). V dropped 5 bases and J dropped 1; count of bases not matched to a gene: 6. The CDR3 contains 17 residues. The CDR3 sequence: CASSSGQGAGSNQPQHF. The DNA of the CDR3 is TGTGCCAGTAGTTCGGGACAGGGGGCAGGGAGCAATCAGCCCCAGCATTTT.

The V gene is TRBV19, the J gene TRBJ2-7, with D uncertain. The CDR3 totals 13 residues. Trimming pared 5 bases from V and 3 bases from J, leaving 11 bases between. CDR1 is LNHDA and CDR2 is SQIVND in the germline V gene (reference sequence). CDR3 region: CASSLTILYEQYF. CDR3 nucleotides: TGTGCCAGTAGTCTAACGATCCTCTACGAGCAGTACTTC.